The 9 T cell receptor beta chains presented below share a single source sample, sequenced in a study of blood T cell repertoires in COVID-19. TCRdb's table, derived via immunoSEQ multiplex PCR, lists solely in-frame clones and lacks some. The sample records around 150,000 clones, over 75% being singletons. Sequencing was performed on peripheral blood. The receptors derive from a woman between 50 and 59 years old with acute or convalescent COVID-19.

The chain combines TRBV9 with TRBJ2-1; 13 bases are a match to TRBD2. V shed 3 bases, J shed 6 bases, and the junction held 6 bases outside the gene matches. The CDR3 runs 16 residues. Germline lookup yields CDR1 SGDLS and CDR2 YYNGEE. CDR3 bases: TGTGCCAGCAGCGGATGGACTAGCGGGGGCCTCAATGAGCAGTTCTTC. It specifies CASSGWTSGGLNEQFF.

In DNA, the CDR3 is TGTGCCAGCAGCAAAGAGGAACAGGGGGAAGAGACCCAGTACTTC. Translation: CASSKEEQGEETQYF. This chain joins TRBV21-1 and TRBJ2-5; the table's D gene call, TRBD1, was not cross checked with the DNA. TRBV21-1 is a recognized pseudogene. The CDR3 totals 15 residues.

J is TRBJ1-1 and V is TRBV28, with 7 bases matching TRBD1. Germline CDR1 and CDR2: MDHEN and SYDVKM. With 6 bases clipped from V and 4 bases from J, the junction kept 11 bases outside the gene matches. This CDR3 comprises 15 residues. The CDR3 sequence: CASSSKTGRITEAFF. DNA of the CDR3: TGTGCCAGCAGCTCGAAGACAGGGAGGATCACTGAAGCTTTCTTT.

This clone ranks as medium-sized. The V call is TRBV6-2 or TRBV6-3, the J call TRBJ1-5; no clear D gene. Trimming pared 2 bases from V and 6 bases from J, leaving 11 bases between. Germline loops: CDR1 MNHEY, CDR2 SVGEGT. CDR3 size: 14 residues. CDR3 nucleotides: TGTGCCAGCAGTTACGAACAGAGCTGTCAGCCCCAGCATTTT. As protein: CASSYEQSCQPQHF.

J is TRBJ2-2 and V is TRBV28, with TRBD2 matching 8 bases. Trimming cost V 8 bases and J 2 bases; bases outside gene matches: 7. CDR1 MDHEN and CDR2 SYDVKM come from the germline V gene. This CDR3 contains 15 residues. Written as DNA, the CDR3 is TGTGCCAGCTTACGGGGGGGCCGTAACACCGGGGAGCTGTTTTTT. Protein: CASLRGGRNTGELFF.

The chain employs TRBV19 and TRBJ2-7, with a weak D call TRBD2 (5 bases). The CDR3 contains 15 residues. Germline CDR1 and CDR2: LNHDA and SQIVND (reference sequence). V shed 6 bases and J shed 0 bases, with 15 bases lying between them. This CDR3 is CASSVARGSSYEQYF. DNA of the CDR3: TGTGCCAGTAGCGTTGCTCGGGGTAGCTCCTACGAGCAGTACTTC.

The rearrangement joins TRBV11-2 to TRBJ2-5; tentatively, D is TRBD1 (5 bases). Germline V gene lookup returns CDR1 SGHAT and CDR2 FQNNGV. The CDR3 is 14 amino acids. The V end lost 5 bases, the J end lost 0 bases, and 10 bases lay between the germline ends. The CDR3 DNA reads TGTGCCAGCAGCCTTGACAGTTACCAAGAGACCCAGTACTTC. Protein sequence: CASSLDSYQETQYF.

The V gene is TRBV7-2, the J gene TRBJ1-3, with unresolved D. Germline V CDR1 and CDR2: SGHTA, FQGNSA. The CDR3 contains 14 residues. Trimming took off 5 bases at V and 5 bases at J, with 13 bases between the two ends. The CDR3 DNA follows: TGTGCCAGCAGCGCGATTGAATATAGAAACACCATATATTTT. It codes for CASSAIEYRNTIYF.

This clone was seen once. The chain joins TRBV7-9 to TRBJ1-2; TRBD1 aligns across 9 bases. CDR1 and CDR2 from the germline V gene are SEHNR and FQNEAQ (reference sequence). Unmatched junction bases numbered 1, after V lost 5 bases and J lost 3 bases. There are 13 residues in the CDR3. CDR3 sequence: CASSGDRDYGYTF. CDR3 sequence (DNA): TGTGCCAGCAGCGGGGACAGGGACTATGGCTACACCTTC.